These 22 T cell receptor beta chains came from one sample sequenced in a study of blood T cell repertoires in COVID-19. The assay was immunoSEQ multiplex PCR, and TCRdb's table has in-frame clones only and misses some. The table lists about 180,000 clones, 79% of them singletons, with 8% to 8.5% in the top ten. The material sequenced was peripheral blood. These receptors were taken from an older woman with COVID-19, enrolled during active disease.

The V gene is TRBV6-5, the J gene TRBJ2-1; 7 bases are shared with TRBD1. Unmatched junction bases numbered 9, after V lost 2 bases and J lost 5 bases. Germline V lookup: CDR1 MNHEY, CDR2 SVGAGI. The CDR3 totals 16 residues. The CDR3 DNA reads TGTGCCAGCAGTTACACCGACAGGGTTCCCCACAATGAGCAGTTCTTC. It specifies CASSYTDRVPHNEQFF.

The gene calls are TRBV6-5 and TRBJ1-2; D is unresolved. Trimming took 10 bases from V and 4 from J, leaving 7 bases between them. CDR1 MNHEY and CDR2 SVGAGI come from the germline V gene. The CDR3 is 10 amino acids. The CDR3: CATKFYGYTF. The CDR3 DNA sequence: TGTGCCACCAAATTCTATGGCTACACCTTC.

This clone was observed a handful of times. The junction differs from germline at one of its ends, possibly a read error. This sequence joins TRBV7-7 and TRBJ2-2; TRBD1 is a possible D gene (5 bases). This CDR3 has 13 amino acids. Per germline, CDR1 SSHAT and CDR2 FNYEAQ (reference sequence). This CDR3 is CASSLGPGGELFF. CDR3 nucleotide sequence: TGTGCTAGCAGCTTGGGGCCAGGGGGGGAGCTGTTTTTT.

The chain has TRBV7-2 and TRBJ2-7, with a possible D match to TRBD1 (6 bases). V was clipped by 2 bases and J by 4 bases, with 15 bases between them. The CDR3 is 15 amino acids. Looked up from germline, CDR1 is SGHTA and CDR2 is FQGNSA. CDR3 bases: TGTGCCAGCAGCTTACAGGGGTTAGTAAGGTACGAGCAGTACTTC. It encodes CASSLQGLVRYEQYF.

The chain combines TRBV11-3 with TRBJ1-2; D is uncertain. The germline V gene encodes CDR1 SGHNT and CDR2 YENEEA. The CDR3 has 12 residues. V shed 4 bases and J shed 4 bases, with 7 bases lying between them. For the CDR3, the DNA is TGTGCCAGCAGCTCAGGTAGCTATGGCTACACCTTC. Translating gives CASSSGSYGYTF. Complete variable domain (other parts from reference TRBV11-3 and TRBJ1-2): EAGVVQSPRYKIIEKKQPVAFWCNPISGHNTLYWYLQNLGQGPELLIRYENEEAVDDSQLPKDRFSAERLKGVDSTLKIQPAELGDSAVYLCASSSGSYGYTFGSGTRLTVV.

The CDR3 loop reads CASSLAGTVSYEQYF. CDR3 nucleotide sequence: TGTGCCAGCAGCTTAGCAGGGACAGTTTCCTACGAGCAGTACTTC. The J gene is TRBJ2-7, the V gene TRBV11-2, with 7 bases aligning to TRBD1. CDR3 size: 15 residues. Germline V CDR1 and CDR2: SGHAT, FQNNGV. V dropped 1 base and J dropped 1; count of bases not matched to a gene: 4.

The chain links TRBV5-6 to TRBJ1-6; D uncertain. Trimming pared 0 bases from V and 9 bases from J, leaving 13 bases between. This CDR3 comprises 15 residues. The germline V gene has CDR1 SGHDT and CDR2 YYEEEE. In DNA form, the CDR3 reads TGTGCCAGCAGCTTGGGCGTTAGTGCCGGTTCACCCCTCCACTTT. This sequence encodes CASSLGVSAGSPLHF. Together with reference TRBV5-6 and TRBJ1-6, the CDR3 gives the full variable domain: DAGVTQSPTHLIKTRGQQVTLRCSPKSGHDTVSWYQQALGQGPQFIFQYYEEEERQRGNFPDRFSGHQFPNYSSELNVNALLLGDSALYLCASSLGVSAGSPLHFGNGTRLTVT.

Points on this clone: Other nucleotide sequences from this sample produce the same CDR3. The V gene is TRBV19, the J gene TRBJ1-5, with unresolved D. The V end was cut by 3 bases, the J end by 6 bases, with 6 bases between. Looked up from germline, CDR1 is LNHDA and CDR2 is SQIVND (reference sequence). The length of the CDR3 is 12 residues. In nucleotides, the CDR3 is TGTGCCAGTAGTATCTCCGGTCAGCCCCAGCATTTT. Translated, it gives CASSISGQPQHF.

The CDR3 DNA sequence: TGTGCCAGCAGCAAGGCAGGGTACCCTGAAAAACTGTTTTTT. Translating gives CASSKAGYPEKLFF. V and J are TRBV27 and TRBJ1-4, with D possibly matching TRBD1 (5 bases). The CDR3 is 14 residues long. Trimming took 6 bases from V and 7 from J, leaving 15 bases between them. Germline CDR1 MNHEY, CDR2 SMNVEV (reference sequence). Full variable domain (remainder filled in from reference TRBV27 and TRBJ1-4): EAQVTQNPRYLITVTGKKLTVTCSQNMNHEYMSWYRQDPGLGLRQIYYSMNVEVTDKGDVPEGYKVSRKEKRNFPLILESPSPNQTSLYFCASSKAGYPEKLFFGSGTQLSVL.

This chain's CDR3 is CASSVGGSSRVNTEAFF. DNA of the CDR3: TGTGCCAGCAGCGTAGGGGGATCGTCCAGGGTGAACACTGAAGCTTTCTTT. This rearrangement joins TRBV9 to TRBJ1-1; possibly TRBD1 for D (5 bases). CDR3 length: 17 amino acids. Germline lookup yields CDR1 SGDLS and CDR2 YYNGEE. V was cut by 0 bases and J by 0 bases, with 15 bases left in between.

V usage is TRBV15 and J usage is TRBJ2-3, with 8 nucleotides matching TRBD1. Germline values: CDR1 LNHNV, CDR2 YYDKDF (reference sequence). J lost 6 bases, V lost 5 bases, and 13 bases had no gene match. This CDR3 is built from 16 residues. This CDR3 reads CATSRRQGAGRDTQYF. CDR3 DNA: TGTGCCACCAGCCGAAGGCAGGGGGCAGGAAGGGATACGCAGTATTTT.

V gene TRBV5-1 combines with J gene TRBJ2-5; 10 bases align to TRBD2. The CDR3 covers 15 residues. Germline loops: CDR1 SGHRS, CDR2 YFSETQ. Trimming took 2 bases from V and 3 from J; bases not matched to a gene: 4. The CDR3 DNA follows: TGCGCCAGCAGCTTTAGACTAGCGGGCGAAGAGACCCAGTACTTC. It yields the protein CASSFRLAGEETQYF.

The chain uses TRBV10-3 and TRBJ1-3, with TRBD1 matching 8 bases. CDR3 size: 14 residues. Per germline, CDR1 ENHRY and CDR2 SYGVKD. Trimming removed 6 bases from V and 4 bases from J; junction bases left unmatched: 5. The CDR3 spells CAIRTDRGGNTIYF. CDR3 nucleotide sequence: TGTGCCATCAGAACCGACAGGGGCGGAAACACCATATATTTT.

The J gene is TRBJ2-7, the V gene TRBV19; 8 bases align to TRBD1. The CDR3 contains 14 residues. V trimming: 6 bases; J trimming: 3 bases; junction bases outside the gene matches: 7. CDR1 LNHDA and CDR2 SQIVND come from the germline V gene (reference sequence). In DNA form, the CDR3 reads TGTGCCAGTAGGGGGACAGGTTCAAGCTACGAGCAGTACTTC. As protein: CASRGTGSSYEQYF.

The rearrangement uses TRBV2 and TRBJ2-5; 7 positions match TRBD2. The germline V gene encodes CDR1 SNHLY and CDR2 FYNNEI. V shed 6 bases and J 13 bases; nucleotides not matched to a gene: 14. This CDR3 comprises 13 residues. The CDR3 nucleotides read TGTGCCAGCAGAGCTTGGCGGGACTCGGGGGGGTACTTC. Encoded protein: CASRAWRDSGGYF.

This clone was seen many times. The genes are TRBV5-1 and TRBJ1-1; no firm D call. The germline V and J ends were trimmed by 5 bases and 0 bases, with 8 bases remaining between them. The germline V gene has CDR1 SGHRS and CDR2 YFSETQ. The CDR3 runs to 13 residues. Here the CDR3 reads CASREGVNTEAFF. The CDR3 DNA follows: TGCGCCAGCAGGGAGGGCGTGAACACTGAAGCTTTCTTT.

In this sample, this clone turned up a few times. This sequence joins TRBV6-6 and TRBJ1-5; 7 nucleotides agree with TRBD1. In germline, CDR1 is MNHNY, CDR2 SVGAGI (reference sequence). The V gene end was trimmed by 8 bases and the J gene end by 5 bases; junction bases not matched to a gene: 9. The CDR3 has 14 residues. The CDR3 here is CASLPDRAYQPQHF. The CDR3 nucleotides are TGTGCCAGCTTGCCCGACAGGGCATATCAGCCCCAGCATTTT.

The V and J genes are TRBV28 and TRBJ2-7; D gene unclear. Germline V CDR1 and CDR2: MDHEN, SYDVKM. The CDR3 spans 14 residues. Trimming removed 6 bases from V and 0 bases from J, with 12 bases in between. Here the CDR3 reads CASRPTVVSYEQYF. The CDR3, as DNA: TGTGCCAGCAGGCCTACAGTCGTCTCCTACGAGCAGTACTTC. The full variable domain, completed using reference TRBV28 and TRBJ2-7, is DVKVTQSSRYLVKRTGEKVFLECVQDMDHENMFWYRQDPGLGLRLIYFSYDVKMKEKGDIPEGYSVSREKKERFSLILESASTNQTSMYLCASRPTVVSYEQYFGPGTRLTVT.

This clone showed up just a few times. This sequence joins TRBV7-2 and TRBJ2-7; D not resolved. This CDR3 has 14 amino acids. V lost 1 base to trimming and J lost 2 bases, with 9 bases between them. Germline V gene lookup returns CDR1 SGHTA and CDR2 FQGNSA. The CDR3 spells CASSLVSSAYEQYF. CDR3 DNA: TGTGCCAGCAGCTTAGTCTCTAGTGCCTACGAGCAGTACTTC.

The chain recombines TRBV5-4 with TRBJ2-1; 7 bases fit TRBD1. The CDR3 extends over 16 amino acids. Germline V lookup: CDR1 SGHNT, CDR2 YYREEE (reference sequence). The V gene end was trimmed by 5 bases and the J gene end by 0 bases; junction bases not matched to a gene: 8. CDR3: CASSKPGQSSYNEQFF. The CDR3 region has the DNA TGTGCCAGCAGTAAGCCGGGACAGAGCTCCTACAATGAGCAGTTCTTC.

This clone was seen more than once but under ten times. The rearrangement uses TRBV11-1 and TRBJ2-1; TRBD1 is a possible D gene (5 bases). This CDR3 comprises 15 residues. The ends were cut back, 4 bases at V and 0 bases at J, with 10 bases in the middle. The V gene's germline CDR1 is SGHAT and CDR2 FQDESV (reference sequence). The CDR3 loop reads CASSSGANSYNEQFF. The CDR3 nucleotides are TGTGCCAGCAGCTCTGGGGCCAACTCCTACAATGAGCAGTTCTTC.

The chain joins TRBV5-1 to TRBJ2-7; 7 positions agree with TRBD1. CDR3 size: 14 residues. J gave up 8 bases and V 5 bases, and 13 bases lay outside the gene matches. CDR1 is SGHRS and CDR2 is YFSETQ in the germline V gene. The CDR3 DNA follows: TGCGCCAGCAGACTACATCGGGACAGTAGTAAGCAGTACTTC. Encoded protein: CASRLHRDSSKQYF.